Following are 21 T cell receptor beta chains from one sample sequenced in a study of response to subunit inactivated influenza vaccine. TCRdb fed the RT-PCR reads into MiXCR, producing one record per CDR3 protein. This table has about 170,000 distinct CDR3 sequences, around 11% appearing once. Specimen: CD8+ T cells sorted from PBMCs, collected around 2 years after vaccination. Source of these receptors: a man aged 50-75 years who received an inactivated influenza vaccine.

This clonotype was observed at least ten times. The chain uses TRBV28 and TRBJ2-3; D uncertain. Germline lookup yields CDR1 MDHEN and CDR2 SYDVKM. This CDR3 is 14 amino acids long. Between the trimmed V and J ends, which lost 3 bases and 6 bases, there was a span of 13 bases. The CDR3 sequence is CASSFVLGTDTQYF. CDR3 DNA sequence: TGTGCCAGCAGTTTCGTGCTAGGAACCGATACGCAGTATTTT. Together with reference TRBV28 and TRBJ2-3, the CDR3 gives the full variable domain: DVKVTQSSRYLVKRTGEKVFLECVQDMDHENMFWYRQDPGLGLRLIYFSYDVKMKEKGDIPEGYSVSREKKERFSLILESASTNQTSMYLCASSFVLGTDTQYFGPGTRLTVL.

This clonotype has a handful of counts. CDR3 loop: CSVTGTPYEQYF. The DNA of the CDR3 is TGCAGCGTGACCGGGACTCCCTACGAGCAGTACTTC. The V gene is TRBV29-1, the J gene TRBJ2-7; maybe TRBD2 (6 bases). V was pared by 6 bases and J by 2 bases, with 11 bases between. Germline V gives CDR1 SQVTM, CDR2 ANQGSEA. This CDR3 is built from 12 residues.

This sequence joins TRBV4-3 and TRBJ1-6, with D perhaps matching TRBD1 (6 bases). CDR1 LGHNA and CDR2 YSLEER come from the germline V gene. The length of the CDR3 is 16 residues. V lost 0 bases, J lost 8 bases, and 14 bases lay in between. The CDR3 spells CASSQDRATGHSPLHF. DNA of the CDR3: TGCGCCAGCAGCCAAGATAGGGCGACAGGCCATTCACCCCTCCACTTT.

The V and J genes are TRBV15 and TRBJ2-2, with TRBD2 identical over 8 bases. Trimming removed 0 bases from V and 0 bases from J; junction bases left unmatched: 6. Per the germline V gene, CDR1 is LNHNV and CDR2 is YYDKDF (reference sequence). The CDR3 contains 18 residues. CDR3 in DNA: TGTGCCACCAGCAGAGAGCTAGCGGGCTACACGAACACCGGGGAGCTGTTTTTT. This sequence encodes CATSRELAGYTNTGELFF.

Here the CDR3 DNA reads TGTGCCAGCAGCTTGGGGGCTAGGACCTACGAGCAGTACTTC. Protein: CASSLGARTYEQYF. This sequence joins TRBV5-6 and TRBJ2-7; D call uncertain. The germline V and J ends were trimmed by 0 bases and 2 bases, with 9 bases remaining between them. This CDR3 is built from 14 residues. Germline values: CDR1 SGHDT, CDR2 YYEEEE.

This clonotype was detected ten times or more. This chain joins TRBV20-1 and TRBJ2-1; TRBD1 matches 7 bases. The CDR3 consists of 15 residues. V dropped 4 bases and J dropped 3; count of bases not matched to a gene: 9. The V gene's germline CDR1 is DFQATT and CDR2 SNEGSKA (reference sequence). The CDR3 region has the DNA TGCAGTGCTATAGCTGGGACAGTTAACTACAATGAGCAGTTCTTC. Protein: CSAIAGTVNYNEQFF.

The gene calls are TRBV3-1 and TRBJ2-1; 8 nucleotides match TRBD2. Germline loops: CDR1 LGHDT, CDR2 YNNKEL (reference sequence). The CDR3 runs to 15 residues. The ends lost 4 bases at V and 6 bases at J; junction bases unmatched: 8. The CDR3 DNA is TGTGCCAGCAGCCCCCATAGCGGGGTCGCCAATGAGCAGTTCTTC. Translation: CASSPHSGVANEQFF.

The chain employs TRBV29-1 and TRBJ1-2; TRBD1 aligns across 7 bases. With 7 bases clipped from V and 0 bases from J, the junction kept 11 bases outside the gene matches. Germline assignment: CDR1 SQVTM and CDR2 ANQGSEA. This CDR3 contains 15 residues. Here the CDR3 DNA reads TGCAGCGCCGGAAGACAGGGTTTAACTAACTATGGCTACACCTTC. It encodes CSAGRQGLTNYGYTF.

V usage is TRBV4-3 and J usage is TRBJ2-2, with TRBD1 identical over 7 bases. Germline V gene sequence: CDR1 LGHNA, CDR2 YSLEER. The trim removed 1 base at V and 5 bases at J, leaving 4 bases unmatched. This CDR3 has 15 amino acids. CDR3: CASSQGDSRTGELFF. The CDR3, as DNA: TGCGCCAGCAGCCAAGGGGACAGTCGGACCGGGGAGCTGTTTTTT.

The chain joins TRBV7-6 to TRBJ2-5; D is unresolved. The CDR3 contains 17 residues. Trimming pared 4 bases from V and 0 bases from J, leaving 18 bases between. The germline V gene has CDR1 SGHVS and CDR2 FNYEAQ. This chain's CDR3 is CASSSGSGDIYQETQYF. The CDR3 DNA reads TGTGCCAGCAGCTCAGGTTCAGGAGACATCTACCAAGAGACCCAGTACTTC.

This clonotype showed up just a few times. The rearrangement uses TRBV6-2 or TRBV6-3 and TRBJ2-2, with 8 bases lining up with TRBD2. Looked up from germline, CDR1 is MNHEY and CDR2 is SVGEGT. This CDR3 contains 16 residues. V lost 8 bases, J lost 2 bases, and 10 bases stayed unmatched. The CDR3 spells CASLGRWTSNTGELFF. The CDR3, as DNA: TGTGCCAGCTTGGGGCGCTGGACTAGCAACACCGGGGAGCTGTTTTTT.

There are a few counts of this clonotype. This chain connects TRBV9 to TRBJ1-2; D may be TRBD1 (6 bases). Looked up from germline, CDR1 is SGDLS and CDR2 is YYNGEE. Trimming pared 3 bases from V and 6 bases from J, leaving 15 bases between. The CDR3 is made up of 14 amino acids. CDR3 residues: CASSDHMRQDGYTF. For the CDR3, the DNA is TGTGCCAGCAGCGACCATATGAGACAGGATGGCTACACCTTC.

This clonotype turned up a few times. The chain employs TRBV29-1 and TRBJ2-7, with a possible D match to TRBD2 (6 bases). Trimming removed 0 bases from V and 3 bases from J, with 33 bases in between. Germline CDR1 and CDR2: SQVTM and ANQGSEA. The CDR3 covers 21 residues. The chain's CDR3 is CSVEDFPLEVWLANIVYEQYF. The CDR3 nucleotides are TGCAGCGTTGAAGATTTCCCCTTAGAGGTATGGCTAGCGAACATAGTCTACGAGCAGTACTTC.

This clonotype came up a few times. The genes are TRBV20-1 and TRBJ2-5; D is perhaps TRBD1 (6 bases). The CDR3 runs to 15 residues. The germline V gene encodes CDR1 DFQATT and CDR2 SNEGSKA (reference sequence). V lost 0 bases and J 2 bases, leaving 13 bases between the germline ends. CDR3 in DNA: TGCAGTGCTAGAGAGTTGGGGGCTGCACAAGAGACCCAGTACTTC. Its protein product is CSARELGAAQETQYF.

This clonotype was recorded many times. The chain is built from TRBV12-3 or TRBV12-4 and TRBJ2-7, with 8 bases lining up with TRBD1. The junction had 3 bases not matched to a gene; V was cut back by 6 bases and J by 2 bases. The CDR3 is 13 amino acids. DNA for the CDR3: TGTGCCAGCAGATCGGACAGGGCCTACGAGCAGTACTTC. Encoded protein: CASRSDRAYEQYF.

Ten or more counts support this clonotype. The chain recombines TRBV4-1 with TRBJ1-5; weak D call: TRBD1 (5 bases). The CDR3 contains 13 residues. V lost 1 base to trimming and J lost 5 bases, with 6 bases between them. The germline V gene has CDR1 MGHRA and CDR2 YSYEKL. CDR3 region: CASSQVGDQPQHF. In DNA, the CDR3 is TGCGCCAGCAGCCAAGTGGGGGATCAGCCCCAGCATTTT.

The chain joins TRBV2 to TRBJ2-7, with TRBD2 matching 9 bases. The germline gives CDR1 SNHLY, CDR2 FYNNEI. Germline trimming cut 6 bases from V and 2 bases from J; bases unmatched to any gene: 8. CDR3 length: 15 amino acids. The CDR3 nucleotides are TGTGCCAGCAGAGTCGCGGGGGGGCGGGCCTACGAGCAGTACTTC. Residues: CASRVAGGRAYEQYF. The variable domain in full, with the rest retrieved from reference TRBV2 and TRBJ2-7, is EPEVTQTPSHQVTQMGQEVILRCVPISNHLYFYWYRQILGQKVEFLVSFYNNEISEKSEIFDDQFSVERPDGSNFTLKIRSTKLEDSAMYFCASRVAGGRAYEQYFGPGTRLTVT.

The chain is built from TRBV6-2 or TRBV6-3 and TRBJ2-5; D unresolved. V lost 3 bases and J lost 5, with 13 bases in between. Germline CDR1 is MNHEY and CDR2 is SVGEGT. The CDR3 has 14 residues. The CDR3 DNA reads as TGTGCCAGCAGTTATCTCCGGGCTGGGGAGACCCAGTACTTC. Translation: CASSYLRAGETQYF.

This clonotype was counted many times. This chain joins TRBV3-2 and TRBJ2-1; no check of the table's D call, TRBD1, against the DNA was made. TRBV3-2 is shown as a pseudogene. This CDR3 is built from 18 residues. In nucleotides, the CDR3 is TGTGCCAGCAGCCAAGATCGGTTTGGCAGGGGGCTTGGCAATGAGCAGTTCTTC. Its protein is CASSQDRFGRGLGNEQFF.

The rearrangement uses TRBV7-8 and TRBJ2-7; no clear D gene. This CDR3 has 17 amino acids. With 1 base removed from V and 5 bases from J, the gap between germline ends came to 21 bases. Looked up from germline, CDR1 is SGHVS and CDR2 is FQNEAQ. CDR3 protein: CASSLEGTGRTYHEQYF. DNA of the CDR3: TGTGCCAGCAGCTTAGAAGGCACCGGCCGGACGTACCACGAGCAGTACTTC.

Only a few counts were recorded for this clonotype. The gene calls are TRBV20-1 and TRBJ2-1, with 8 bases matching TRBD2. Losses at the gene ends were 0 bases for V and 0 bases for J; bases not matched to a gene: 4. The CDR3 runs 16 residues. CDR1 DFQATT and CDR2 SNEGSKA come from the germline V gene (reference sequence). The CDR3 DNA is TGCAGTGCTAGAGAGTTAGCGGGAAGCTCCTACAATGAGCAGTTCTTC. As protein: CSARELAGSSYNEQFF.